This is a list of T cell receptor beta chains from one sample in a study of tumor-infiltrating lymphocytes in oesophageal squamous cell carcinoma. TCRdb processed the PCR reads anew with MiXCR; each CDR3 protein has one entry. Of roughly 15,000 distinct CDR3 sequences in the sample, 40% to 60% are singletons; the top ten hold 14%. The sequenced sample was blood. These receptors were collected from a male donor with esophageal squamous cell carcinoma. Each CDR3 is given with its conserved first and last residue. The D gene is left open where the match is weak.

TRBV7-2	NA	CASSLQLNTIYF
TRBV7-2	NA	CASSLDTGSYNEQFF
TRBV7-6	NA	CASSLETGGRRYNEQFF
TRBV11-2	NA	CASSLWSGKTYEQYF
TRBV10-2	NA	CATNLGEGATYEQYF
TRBV6-6	TRBD1	CASSPGQGYSPLHF
TRBV7-3	NA	CASSLRSGVTYEQFF
TRBV24-1	NA	CATSDLGGTSYNEQFF
TRBV7-9	NA	CASSHPSGAPGPSVNYGYTF
TRBV7-2	TRBD1	CASSVIRDRGHEQYF
TRBV11-2	NA	CASSLDRGRVDYEQYF
TRBV10-1	TRBD2	CASSDSGTSGSADTQYF
TRBV27	TRBD2	CASSLKGLVYNEQYF
TRBV6-1	NA	CASTSWGSEEQFF